These 31 T cell receptor beta chains were all obtained from the same sample, sequenced in a study of vaccination effects on CD4 cells after COVID-19. Sequencing was performed with immunoSEQ multiplex PCR; in TCRdb, only in-frame clones are kept and a portion is missing. The repertoire has fewer than 30,000 clones, 76% of them found once; the top ten carry around 10%. Expansion with viral peptide pools was applied to antigen-specific CD4+ T cells by the ViraFEST assay prior to sequencing. Having been cultured for around ten days, the cells underwent CD4+ T cell isolation. In the vaccine recipients, nucleocapsid antibodies were negative and there was no prior SARS-CoV-2 infection. No cognate antigen is known for these TCRs. The sample was CD4+ T cells from PBMCs cultured with HCoV-NL63 spike peptides, taken before COVID-19 vaccination. The receptors originated from a human donor who received a COVID-19 vaccine.

The chain employs TRBV5-1 and TRBJ1-1; 7 bases are shared with TRBD1. CDR1 and CDR2 (germline): SGHRS, YFSETQ. The CDR3 consists of 16 residues. Unmatched junction bases numbered 8, after V lost 2 bases and J lost 1 base. The chain's CDR3 is CASSFLSRGSNTEAFF. For the CDR3, the DNA is TGCGCCAGCAGCTTCCTCTCCAGGGGGTCGAACACTGAAGCTTTCTTT.

The chain carries TRBV7-9 and TRBJ2-1; 7 bases map to TRBD2. Germline V lookup: CDR1 SEHNR, CDR2 FQNEAQ (reference sequence). V lost 4 bases, J lost 7 bases, and 13 bases stayed unmatched. The CDR3 spans 16 residues. CDR3 coding DNA: TGTGCCAGCAGCTCCCCCCGCGGGAGCGGTTTGAATGAGCAGTTCTTC. It yields the protein CASSSPRGSGLNEQFF.

The chain links TRBV25-1 to TRBJ2-5, with D perhaps matching TRBD1 (7 bases). Germline values: CDR1 MGHDK, CDR2 SYGVNS. The germline V and J ends were trimmed by 2 bases and 5 bases, with 21 bases remaining between them. The length of the CDR3 is 17 residues. Here the CDR3 reads CASSEGQGGLGWETQYF. The CDR3 DNA reads TGTGCCAGCAGTGAAGGGCAGGGGGGCCTCGGATGGGAGACCCAGTACTTC. The full variable domain, in which reference TRBV25-1 and TRBJ2-5 provide the parts outside the CDR3, is EADIYQTPRYLVIGTGKKITLECSQTMGHDKMYWYQQDPGMELHLIHYSYGVNSTEKGDLSSESTVSRIRTEHFPLTLESARPSHTSQYLCASSEGQGGLGWETQYFGPGTRLLVL.

This chain uses TRBV30 with TRBJ2-1, with a weak D call TRBD1 (6 bases). The germline V gene encodes CDR1 GTSNPN and CDR2 SVGIG (reference sequence). The CDR3 consists of 14 residues. Trimming left V 7 bases short and J 6 bases short, with 19 bases between. The CDR3 here is CASPIRDTGNEQFF. CDR3 DNA: TGTGCCTCCCCGATCAGGGACACGGGCAATGAGCAGTTCTTC.

This clone was counted a few times. The CDR3 protein is CASSYSVPISYEQYF. CDR3 bases: TGTGCCAGCAGTTACTCCGTTCCGATTTCCTACGAGCAGTACTTC. The J gene is TRBJ2-7, the V gene TRBV6-6, with D uncertain. This CDR3 is 15 amino acids long. Looked up from germline, CDR1 is MNHNY and CDR2 is SVGAGI (reference sequence). V lost 0 bases and J lost 1, with 10 bases in between.

The rearrangement uses TRBV3-1 (or the pseudogene TRBV3-2) and TRBJ2-5, with no clear D. The CDR3 totals 12 residues. Germline V gene lookup returns CDR1 LGHDT and CDR2 YNNKEL (reference sequence). V dropped 3 bases and J dropped 5 bases, with 7 bases sitting between them. CDR3: CASSHTRETQYF. CDR3 bases: TGTGCCAGCAGCCACACTCGGGAGACCCAGTACTTC.

This chain links TRBV7-2 with TRBJ1-4; the D is unclear. The germline CDR1 and CDR2 sequences are SGHTA and FQGNSA. V lost 5 bases and J 8 bases, leaving 15 bases between the germline ends. CDR3 length equals 14 residues. Here the CDR3 DNA reads TGTGCCAGCAGCAAGGGCCCGAACTGGGAAAAACTGTTTTTT. Residues: CASSKGPNWEKLFF.

The rearrangement uses TRBV6-4 and TRBJ1-2, with D unresolved. Deletions cut 6 bases from V and 5 bases from J, with 10 bases between. The CDR3 has 12 amino acids. Germline CDR1 MRHNA, CDR2 SNTAGT. For the CDR3, the DNA is TGTGCCAGCAGCGGCGGGATTTATGGCTACACCTTC. This encodes CASSGGIYGYTF.

This clone was recorded once. CDR3 in amino acids: CASSEQLSSYNSPLHF. Written as DNA, the CDR3 is TGTGCCAGCAGTGAACAGCTGAGCTCCTATAATTCACCCCTCCACTTT. The rearrangement links TRBV6-1 to TRBJ1-6; no definite D call. This CDR3 comprises 16 residues. Germline V gene lookup returns CDR1 MNHNS and CDR2 SASEGT. V lost 2 bases, J lost 0 bases, and 8 bases lay in between.

The J gene is TRBJ1-5, the V gene TRBV5-1; 7 nucleotides line up with TRBD1. The germline gives CDR1 SGHRS, CDR2 YFSETQ. This CDR3 spans 15 amino acids. The trim removed 0 bases at V and 4 bases at J, leaving 4 bases unmatched. CDR3 in DNA: TGCGCCAGCAGCTTGGTCGGGACAGAGAATCAGCCCCAGCATTTT. Translated, it gives CASSLVGTENQPQHF.

The chain recombines TRBV3-1 (or the pseudogene TRBV3-2) with TRBJ1-4; TRBD1 aligns across 7 bases. The CDR3 length is 17 residues. Germline V CDR1 and CDR2: LGHDT, YNNKEL (reference sequence). The trim removed 0 bases at V and 8 bases at J, leaving 12 bases unmatched. The CDR3 spells CASSQDLSRQGREKLFF. Written as DNA, the CDR3 is TGTGCCAGCAGCCAAGATCTTTCTCGACAGGGTCGCGAAAAACTGTTTTTT.

The chain couples TRBV7-6 to TRBJ2-3; perhaps TRBD2 as D (5 bases). Trimming removed 1 base from V and 0 bases from J, with 8 bases in between. This CDR3 contains 15 residues. Germline V gene sequence: CDR1 SGHVS, CDR2 FNYEAQ. As DNA, the CDR3 is TGTGCCAGCAGCTTAGACGGGAAAAGCACAGATACGCAGTATTTT. Protein: CASSLDGKSTDTQYF.

This clone was seen only once. This chain links TRBV7-9 with TRBJ2-3, with D unclear. V lost 5 bases and J lost 1, with 13 bases in between. CDR3 length: 15 amino acids. The germline V gene encodes CDR1 SEHNR and CDR2 FQNEAQ (reference sequence). The CDR3 region is CASSVLGTRTDTQYF. In DNA, the CDR3 is TGTGCCAGCAGCGTCTTGGGTACCCGCACAGATACGCAGTATTTT. Looking up the rest from reference TRBV7-9 and TRBJ2-3 gives the full variable domain: DTGVSQNPRHKITKRGQNVTFRCDPISEHNRLYWYRQTLGQGPEFLTYFQNEAQLEKSRLLSDRFSAERPKGSFSTLEIQRTEQGDSAMYLCASSVLGTRTDTQYFGPGTRLTVL.

V usage is TRBV27 and J usage is TRBJ1-6, with D perhaps matching TRBD1 (6 bases). With 6 bases removed from V and 5 bases from J, the gap between germline ends came to 11 bases. There are 14 residues in the CDR3. The germline CDR1 and CDR2 sequences are MNHEY and SMNVEV (reference sequence). The CDR3 bases are TGTGCCAGCAGGCGGGACATCGATAATTCACCCCTCCACTTT. Amino acid sequence: CASRRDIDNSPLHF.

The chain joins TRBV9 to TRBJ2-5; 8 nucleotides agree with TRBD1. V was pared by 0 bases and J by 4 bases, with 8 bases of the junction left unmatched. The CDR3 spans 16 residues. CDR1 SGDLS and CDR2 YYNGEE come from the germline V gene. Here the CDR3 reads CASSVGPGQGGETQYF. CDR3 nucleotide sequence: TGTGCCAGCAGCGTAGGCCCCGGACAGGGCGGAGAGACCCAGTACTTC.

The rearrangement links TRBV12-3 or TRBV12-4 to TRBJ2-3; D unresolved. Trimming cost V 5 bases and J 5 bases, with 5 bases left between them. The CDR3 extends over 11 amino acids. The CDR3 region has the DNA TGTGCCAGCAGTCCAAGAGATACGCAGTATTTT. The encoded protein is CASSPRDTQYF.

This clone appeared a few times. A junction boundary mismatches the germline segment, possibly from a read error. The rearrangement joins TRBV20-1 to TRBJ2-7; D uncertain. Germline V gives CDR1 DFQATT, CDR2 SNEGSKA (reference sequence). This CDR3 has 10 amino acids. The CDR3 DNA is TGCAGCGCTAAGGTCGGCGAGCAGTACTTC. This encodes CSAKVGEQYF.

The chain joins TRBV5-1 to TRBJ2-3, with TRBD2 as a possible D gene (6 bases). Trimming shortened V by 4 bases and J by 3 bases, and 21 bases separated the two germline ends. The germline V gene has CDR1 SGHRS and CDR2 YFSETQ. The CDR3 is 17 amino acids. CDR3 in DNA: TGCGCCAGCAGCCAGACCCTTGGGGGAGGTTGGACAGATACGCAGTATTTT. Translating gives CASSQTLGGGWTDTQYF.

This chain uses TRBV6-4 with TRBJ2-3; 14 bases agree with TRBD2. V lost 6 bases, J lost 3 bases, and 8 bases stayed unmatched. Germline V CDR1 and CDR2: MRHNA, SNTAGT. The CDR3 length is 17 residues. The CDR3 loop reads CASSLSGTSGGTDTQYF. In DNA form, the CDR3 reads TGTGCCAGCAGCCTATCCGGGACTAGCGGGGGAACAGATACGCAGTATTTT.

This sequence joins TRBV19 and TRBJ2-5, with TRBD2 identical over 10 bases. The V and J ends lost 5 bases and 4 bases, in that order; junction bases with no gene match: 4. The CDR3 has 14 residues. The germline V gene encodes CDR1 LNHDA and CDR2 SQIVND (reference sequence). The DNA of the CDR3 is TGTGCCAGTAGTCTAGCGGGGGCCCTAGAGACCCAGTACTTC. Its translation is CASSLAGALETQYF.

This clone occurred once. V and J are TRBV5-4 and TRBJ2-1; D not certain. This CDR3 spans 16 amino acids. V was cut by 3 bases and J by 0 bases, with 13 bases left in between. Per germline, CDR1 SGHNT and CDR2 YYREEE (reference sequence). The CDR3 nucleotides read TGTGCCAGCAGCTCTGCCCCCATCAGCTCCTACAATGAGCAGTTCTTC. Protein: CASSSAPISSYNEQFF. The whole variable domain, filled in from reference TRBV5-4 and TRBJ2-1, reads ETGVTQSPTHLIKTRGQQVTLRCSSQSGHNTVSWYQQALGQGPQFIFQYYREEENGRGNFPPRFSGLQFPNYSSELNVNALELDDSALYLCASSSAPISSYNEQFFGPGTRLTVL.

Note on this clone: Different DNA sequences within this sample yield the same CDR3. The rearrangement uses TRBV15 and TRBJ1-5; D is unclear. With 0 bases removed from V and 3 bases from J, the gap between germline ends came to 0 bases. This CDR3 is built from 12 residues. In germline, CDR1 is LNHNV, CDR2 YYDKDF (reference sequence). CDR3 nucleotide sequence: TGTGCCACCAGCAGAGACAATCAGCCCCAGCATTTT. Its protein product is CATSRDNQPQHF.

This chain links TRBV5-4 with TRBJ1-1; no clear D. The V gene lost 5 bases and the J gene lost 7 bases, with 15 bases spanning the gap. This CDR3 comprises 13 residues. Germline V gene data show CDR1 as SGHNT and CDR2 as YYREEE (reference sequence). CDR3 nucleotide sequence: TGTGCCAGCAGATCCCCATATGACATTGAAGCTTTCTTT. It is translated as CASRSPYDIEAFF.

The chain combines TRBV3-1 (or the pseudogene TRBV3-2) with TRBJ2-7; 11 nucleotides agree with TRBD2. V trimming: 4 bases; J trimming: 4 bases; junction bases outside the gene matches: 6. The CDR3 loop spans 15 amino acids. Per germline, CDR1 LGHDT and CDR2 YNNKEL (reference sequence). CDR3 sequence (DNA): TGTGCCAGCAGCCCCTCCGGGACTAGCGGTTACGAGCAGTACTTC. Encoded protein: CASSPSGTSGYEQYF.

The chain joins TRBV3-1 (or the pseudogene TRBV3-2) to TRBJ1-1, with 8 bases aligning to TRBD1. This CDR3 has 15 amino acids. The junction had 5 bases not matched to a gene; V was cut back by 4 bases and J by 1 base. In germline, CDR1 is LGHDT, CDR2 YNNKEL (reference sequence). Written as DNA, the CDR3 is TGTGCCAGCAGCCGCGGACAGGGACGGAACACTGAAGCTTTCTTT. Translated, it gives CASSRGQGRNTEAFF.

This clone was counted only a few times. J is TRBJ1-2 and V is TRBV2; the match to TRBD1 covers 7 bases. From germline, CDR1 is SNHLY and CDR2 FYNNEI. The trim removed 6 bases at V and 6 bases at J, leaving 7 bases unmatched. The CDR3 contains 13 residues. CDR3 nucleotides: TGTGCCAGCAGCCCATACGGGACAGATGGCTACACCTTC. Translation: CASSPYGTDGYTF.

The chain couples TRBV18 to TRBJ2-1; possible D gene TRBD2, 6 bases. Trimming cost V 2 bases and J 4 bases, with 15 bases left between them. In germline, CDR1 is KGHSH, CDR2 LQKENI. This CDR3 is built from 16 residues. The CDR3 region is CASSPAGTSNYNEQFF. The CDR3 bases are TGTGCCAGCTCACCAGCGGGCACTAGCAATTACAATGAGCAGTTCTTC.

V is TRBV7-2 and J is TRBJ2-1; weak D call: TRBD1 (6 bases). Looked up from germline, CDR1 is SGHTA and CDR2 is FQGNSA. The CDR3 totals 14 residues. The ends were cut back, 6 bases at V and 7 bases at J, with 16 bases in the middle. The CDR3 loop is CASSRTDKENEQFF. The CDR3 DNA reads TGTGCCAGCAGTCGGACAGATAAGGAAAATGAGCAGTTCTTC.

V and J are TRBV24-1 and TRBJ1-2; TRBD1 agrees at 10 bases. Germline V gives CDR1 KGHDR, CDR2 SFDVKD. V shed 4 bases and J 6 bases; nucleotides not matched to a gene: 4. This CDR3 has 14 amino acids. The CDR3 here is CATSDLGQGNGYTF. In DNA form, the CDR3 reads TGTGCCACCAGTGACCTGGGACAGGGGAATGGCTACACCTTC.

This clone was detected once. The chain couples TRBV30 to TRBJ2-5; D gene ambiguous. There are 13 residues in the CDR3. Germline V gene sequence: CDR1 GTSNPN, CDR2 SVGIG (reference sequence). Trimming left V 0 bases short and J 5 bases short, with 10 bases between. The CDR3 sequence: CAWSVLPWETQYF. CDR3 coding DNA: TGTGCCTGGAGTGTACTCCCCTGGGAGACCCAGTACTTC.

V gene TRBV9 combines with J gene TRBJ2-2; D is unresolved. The CDR3 totals 14 residues. V was shortened by 1 base and J by 3 bases, with 7 bases between the two germline ends. Germline loops: CDR1 SGDLS, CDR2 YYNGEE. The CDR3 region is CASSVTQHTGELFF. CDR3 bases: TGTGCCAGCAGCGTAACACAGCACACCGGGGAGCTGTTTTTT.